This section outlines one TCR beta chain sequence together with its context. The data were obtained in a study of cytomegalovirus exposure and HLA in healthy donors. PCR involved 60 Vbeta and 13 Jbeta primers. Generated by immunoSEQ multiplex PCR, the TCRdb table keeps only in-frame clones and is missing some. The repertoire holds 190,000 or so clones, with around 83% as singletons. V dropped 5 bases and J dropped 5 bases, with 23 bases sitting between them. The CDR3 runs to 16 residues. The clonotype originates from a woman aged 50 to 65 in good health and CMV-seropositive. This chain uses TRBV5-7 with TRBJ2-7; D call uncertain. TRBV5-7 is sorted into the ORF group, with uncertain function. The source material was PBMCs. The chain's CDR3 is CASRSASTIDWDEQYF. The CDR3 nucleotides are TGTGCCAGCAGGTCCGCCTCGACAATCGATTGGGACGAGCAGTACTTC.